The 25 T cell receptor beta chains below all came from one sample that was sequenced in a study of blood T cell repertoires in COVID-19. Only in-frame clones appear in the TCRdb table, and some are missing; sequencing was by immunoSEQ multiplex PCR. The sample includes over 200,000 clones, approximately 88% of them seen just once. Specimen: peripheral blood. Receptor source: a middle-aged man with acute or convalescent COVID-19.

The V call is TRBV3-1 (or the pseudogene TRBV3-2), the J call TRBJ2-3; D may be TRBD1 (5 bases). Trimming took 5 bases from V and 2 from J, leaving 11 bases between them. Germline V CDR1 and CDR2: LGHDT, YNNKEL (reference sequence). This CDR3 is 14 amino acids long. The CDR3 bases are TGTGCCAGCAGCTCCGGACATTCCACAGATACGCAGTATTTT. Its protein product is CASSSGHSTDTQYF.

The chain joins TRBV25-1 to TRBJ2-2; 7 nucleotides align to TRBD1. V lost 1 base to trimming and J lost 6 bases; unmatched junction nucleotides: 8. Germline V gives CDR1 MGHDK, CDR2 SYGVNS. This CDR3 is built from 16 residues. The CDR3: CASSEWSNTGAGELFF. CDR3 nucleotide sequence: TGTGCCAGCAGTGAATGGTCCAATACAGGGGCCGGGGAGCTGTTTTTT.

The chain has TRBV19 and TRBJ2-2; D might be TRBD1 (5 bases). The length of the CDR3 is 15 residues. Trimming pared 4 bases from V and 3 bases from J, leaving 12 bases between. Germline V gives CDR1 LNHDA, CDR2 SQIVND (reference sequence). CDR3 amino acids: CASSTLRRDTGELFF. The DNA of the CDR3 is TGTGCCAGTAGTACATTACGCAGGGACACCGGGGAGCTGTTTTTT.

The chain recombines TRBV7-9 with TRBJ1-3; 8 nucleotides agree with TRBD1. Germline V gene data show CDR1 as SEHNR and CDR2 as FQNEAQ (reference sequence). CDR3 length equals 14 residues. V dropped 6 bases and J dropped 7; count of bases not matched to a gene: 8. The CDR3 nucleotides are TGTGCCAGCAGTCACACAGGGGGGCACAACACCATATATTTT. Protein product: CASSHTGGHNTIYF.

V and J are TRBV20-1 and TRBJ2-7; 8 bases match TRBD1. Trimming took 3 bases from V and 5 from J; bases not matched to a gene: 12. The CDR3 sequence is 15 residues long. Germline CDR1 is DFQATT and CDR2 is SNEGSKA (reference sequence). For the CDR3, the DNA is TGCAGTGCTAGTACGCCGGGACAGGTACGCGACGAGCAGTACTTC. Protein product: CSASTPGQVRDEQYF.

The chain is built from TRBV13 and TRBJ1-2; possibly TRBD1 for D (5 bases). The germline gives CDR1 PRHDT, CDR2 FYEKMQ (reference sequence). This CDR3 contains 14 residues. Trimming took 5 bases from V and 3 from J, leaving 13 bases between them. CDR3 bases: TGTGCCAGCAGCATTTCAGGGTCCTACTATGGCTACACCTTC. Its translation is CASSISGSYYGYTF.

The chain employs TRBV7-8 and TRBJ1-2; no firm D call. With 2 bases removed from V and 6 bases from J, the gap between germline ends came to 10 bases. Per the germline V gene, CDR1 is SGHVS and CDR2 is FQNEAQ. The CDR3 covers 13 residues. CDR3 residues: CASSLNSRHGYTF. Here the CDR3 DNA reads TGTGCCAGCAGCTTAAATAGTCGCCATGGCTACACCTTC.

This chain links TRBV14 with TRBJ2-2; D may be TRBD2 (6 bases). The V and J ends lost 3 bases and 0 bases respectively, with 11 bases between them. CDR3 length equals 16 residues. Germline CDR1 reads SGHDN; CDR2 reads FVKESK. DNA of the CDR3: TGTGCCAGCAGCCAGGTGGGAGGACCGAACACCGGGGAGCTGTTTTTT. It encodes CASSQVGGPNTGELFF. Using reference TRBV14 and TRBJ2-2 for the parts outside the CDR3, the full variable domain is EAGVTQFPSHSVIEKGQTVTLRCDPISGHDNLYWYRRVMGKEIKFLLHFVKESKQDESGMPNNRFLAERTGGTYSTLKVQPAELEDSGVYFCASSQVGGPNTGELFFGEGSRLTVL.

At least ten counts were recorded for this clone. The chain combines TRBV10-1 with TRBJ2-6; the D gene is possibly TRBD2 (6 bases). The germline gives CDR1 WNHNN, CDR2 SYGVQD (reference sequence). The CDR3 has 17 amino acids. Trimming cost V 8 bases and J 0 bases, with 17 bases left between them. The CDR3 region has the DNA TGCGCCAGCTCCGAAGGGACTTCCTACTCTGGGGCCAACGTCCTGACTTTC. This translates into CASSEGTSYSGANVLTF.

The V call is TRBV7-8, the J call TRBJ1-4, with 7 bases aligning to TRBD1. The germline CDR1 and CDR2 sequences are SGHVS and FQNEAQ. Unmatched junction bases numbered 9, after V lost 3 bases and J lost 8 bases. This CDR3 is built from 15 residues. The CDR3 region is CASSLADRAGEKLFF. Written as DNA, the CDR3 is TGTGCCAGCAGCTTGGCTGACAGGGCTGGGGAAAAACTGTTTTTT. The full variable domain, in which reference TRBV7-8 and TRBJ1-4 provide the parts outside the CDR3, is GAGVSQSPRYKVAKRGQDVALRCDPISGHVSLFWYQQALGQGPEFLTYFQNEAQLDKSGLPSDRFFAERPEGSVSTLKIQRTQQEDSAVYLCASSLADRAGEKLFFGSGTQLSVL.

The DNA of the CDR3 is TGTGCCTGGAGGGGAGGGCACGAAAAACTGTTTTTT. This encodes CAWRGGHEKLFF. The V gene is TRBV30, the J gene TRBJ1-4; no firm D call. From germline, CDR1 is GTSNPN and CDR2 SVGIG (reference sequence). Trimming removed 3 bases from V and 8 bases from J, with 10 bases in between. The CDR3 spans 12 residues.

The chain carries TRBV28 and TRBJ1-5; D is ambiguous. CDR1 and CDR2 from the germline V gene are MDHEN and SYDVKM. Deletions cut 4 bases from V and 12 bases from J, with 10 bases between. This CDR3 region has 11 residues. Written as DNA, the CDR3 is TGTGCCAGCAGTTATTCTGGAGGCCAGCATTTT. It yields the protein CASSYSGGQHF.

The rearrangement links TRBV12-3 or TRBV12-4 to TRBJ1-1; D remains ambiguous. This CDR3 contains 13 residues. Trimming took 2 bases from V and 1 from J, leaving 5 bases between them. CDR3 DNA sequence: TGTGCCAGCAGTTTATCTACGAACACTGAAGCTTTCTTT. This sequence encodes CASSLSTNTEAFF.

J is TRBJ2-1 and V is TRBV7-9; 7 bases are a match to TRBD2. The CDR3 totals 16 residues. Trimming at V came to 2 bases and at J to 3 bases, leaving 7 bases not matched to a gene. In germline, CDR1 is SEHNR, CDR2 FQNEAQ (reference sequence). The CDR3 sequence is CASSLPPGGSYNEQFF. The CDR3 DNA sequence: TGTGCCAGCAGCTTACCGCCAGGCGGGAGCTACAATGAGCAGTTCTTC.

This clone was seen only a few times. One end of the junction is discordant with germline, which a read error may explain. This sequence joins TRBV15 and TRBJ1-4; 7 bases are a match to TRBD1. Per the germline V gene, CDR1 is LNHNV and CDR2 is YYDKDF (reference sequence). This CDR3 is built from 14 residues. The CDR3 sequence is CATNRDRADEKLFF. The CDR3 DNA reads TGTGCCACCAACAGAGACAGGGCGGATGAAAAACTGTTTTTT.

The chain couples TRBV19 to TRBJ1-6, with D possibly matching TRBD1 (5 bases). Trimming removed 6 bases at V and 3 bases at J, with 15 bases between. Per germline, CDR1 LNHDA and CDR2 SQIVND (reference sequence). The CDR3 is 16 amino acids. The CDR3 coding sequence is TGTGCCAGTAGGGGTGGAGGGGCCTACTATAATTCACCCCTCCACTTT. It yields the protein CASRGGGAYYNSPLHF. Variable domain in full (rest from reference TRBV19 and TRBJ1-6): DGGITQSPKYLFRKEGQNVTLSCEQNLNHDAMYWYRQDPGQGLRLIYYSQIVNDFQKGDIAEGYSVSREKKESFPLTVTSAQKNPTAFYLCASRGGGAYYNSPLHFGNGTRLTVT.

This clone has a single count. This chain uses TRBV19 with TRBJ1-2; TRBD1 aligns across 9 bases. This CDR3 comprises 14 residues. Germline V CDR1 and CDR2: LNHDA, SQIVND (reference sequence). J was trimmed by 2 bases and V by 3 bases; bases with no gene match: 1. CDR3 sequence (DNA): TGTGCCAGTAGTATTACAGGGGGCAACTATGGCTACACCTTC. It yields the protein CASSITGGNYGYTF.

The chain combines TRBV19 with TRBJ1-2, with D possibly being TRBD1 (6 bases). V gave up 5 bases and J gave up 4 bases, with 14 bases separating them. The CDR3 is made up of 14 amino acids. The V gene's germline CDR1 is LNHDA and CDR2 SQIVND (reference sequence). The CDR3 bases are TGTGCCAGTAGTGCGCGGACAGCGAGCTATGGCTACACCTTC. It encodes CASSARTASYGYTF.

This chain joins TRBV7-6 and TRBJ2-5; no reliable D call. Trimming removed 3 bases at V and 4 bases at J, with 6 bases between. Germline lookup yields CDR1 SGHVS and CDR2 FNYEAQ. This CDR3 spans 12 amino acids. The CDR3 protein is CASSFSGETQYF. CDR3 sequence (DNA): TGTGCCAGCAGCTTCTCGGGAGAGACCCAGTACTTC.

The rearrangement uses TRBV6-5 and TRBJ1-1; tentatively, D is TRBD1 (6 bases). Germline CDR1 and CDR2: MNHEY and SVGAGI. The CDR3 covers 14 residues. V dropped 2 bases and J dropped 1 base, with 8 bases sitting between them. The chain's CDR3 is CASSYGGENTEAFF. The CDR3 region has the DNA TGTGCCAGCAGTTACGGGGGCGAGAACACTGAAGCTTTCTTT.

The chain recombines TRBV12-5 with TRBJ1-2, with D possibly being TRBD1 (5 bases). Trimming cost V 5 bases and J 8 bases, with 15 bases left between them. The CDR3 totals 13 residues. Looked up from germline, CDR1 is LGHNT and CDR2 is FRNRAP. This CDR3 reads CASGLSGWGGYTF. The CDR3 DNA is TGTGCTAGTGGTCTTTCCGGGTGGGGCGGCTACACCTTC.

This chain joins TRBV30 and TRBJ1-5, with TRBD1 as a possible D gene (6 bases). The germline V gene has CDR1 GTSNPN and CDR2 SVGIG (reference sequence). There are 16 residues in the CDR3. The V gene lost 2 bases and the J gene lost 2 bases, with 16 bases spanning the gap. CDR3 DNA: TGTGCCTGGAGTCACAGGGAGTGGGACGGCAATCAGCCCCAGCATTTT. This sequence encodes CAWSHREWDGNQPQHF.

J is TRBJ2-3 and V is TRBV4-3; 10 bases map to TRBD2. The germline gives CDR1 LGHNA, CDR2 YSLEER. V lost 0 bases, J lost 7 bases, and 7 bases stayed unmatched. The CDR3 spans 16 residues. The CDR3 loop is CASSQDLAGDLNTQYF. For the CDR3, the DNA is TGCGCCAGCAGCCAAGATCTAGCGGGAGACTTGAATACGCAGTATTTT.

The CDR3 here is CASSQRTGANTEAFF. CDR3 nucleotides: TGTGCCAGCAGCCAGAGGACAGGGGCGAACACTGAAGCTTTCTTT. V gene TRBV3-1 (or the pseudogene TRBV3-2) combines with J gene TRBJ1-1; 9 nucleotides line up with TRBD1. The CDR3 totals 15 residues. Germline values: CDR1 LGHDT, CDR2 YNNKEL (reference sequence). J gave up 1 base and V 3 bases, and 3 bases lay outside the gene matches.

Here the CDR3 DNA reads TGCGCCAGCAGCCAAGAGGGACATCCTAGCTCTGGAAACACCATATATTTT. Translated: CASSQEGHPSSGNTIYF. The chain recombines TRBV4-1 with TRBJ1-3, with D possibly being TRBD1 (6 bases). This CDR3 has 17 amino acids. V was clipped by 0 bases and J by 0 bases, with 12 bases between them. Germline CDR1 and CDR2: MGHRA and YSYEKL.